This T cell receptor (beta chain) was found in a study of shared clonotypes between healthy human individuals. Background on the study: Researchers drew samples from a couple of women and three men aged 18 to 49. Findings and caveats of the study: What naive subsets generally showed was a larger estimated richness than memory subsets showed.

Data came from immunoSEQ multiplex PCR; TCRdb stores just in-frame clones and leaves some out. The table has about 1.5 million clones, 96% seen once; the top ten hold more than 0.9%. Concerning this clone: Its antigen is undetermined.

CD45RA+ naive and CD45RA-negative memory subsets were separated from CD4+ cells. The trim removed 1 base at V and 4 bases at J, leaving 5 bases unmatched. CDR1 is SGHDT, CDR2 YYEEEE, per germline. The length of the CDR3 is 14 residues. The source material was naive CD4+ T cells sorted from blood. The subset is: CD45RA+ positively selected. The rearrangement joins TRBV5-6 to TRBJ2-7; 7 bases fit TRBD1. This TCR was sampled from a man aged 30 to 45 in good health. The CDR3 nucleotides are TGTGCCAGCAGCTTGACAGGGGTCGCGTACGAGCAGTACTTC. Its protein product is CASSLTGVAYEQYF.